Below, one T cell receptor beta chain is given with its context. The CDR3 covers 11 residues. From germline, CDR1 is DFQATT and CDR2 SNEGSKA (reference sequence). V shed 7 bases and J shed 3 bases, with 10 bases lying between them. This table comes from immunoSEQ multiplex PCR, and its TCRdb copy is limited to in-frame clones, with some not included. The sample holds about 220,000 clones, 80% to 85% seen once. These data come from a study of blood T cell repertoires in COVID-19. Study in general: T cells, B-cell-depleted T cells, or PBMCs supplied cDNA or gDNA.

Sequencing was performed on peripheral blood. The sequence derives from a young woman who had recovered from COVID-19. The chain is built from TRBV20-1 and TRBJ2-7, with D possibly TRBD1 on 5 matching bases. CDR3: CSGRDSYEQYF. CDR3 nucleotides: TGCAGTGGGAGAGACAGCTACGAGCAGTACTTC.